This TCR beta chain was documented in a study of control samples from healthy donors and cancer patients. Data came from immunoSEQ multiplex PCR; TCRdb stores just in-frame clones and leaves some out. The sample has approximately 130,000 clones, approximately 90% seen once. The CDR3 is 13 amino acids. Trimming stripped 2 bases from V and 6 bases from J, with 8 bases between. CDR1 and CDR2 from the germline V gene are SGHTA and FQGTGA. This clonotype was obtained from a man aged 25-45 years in good health. The rearrangement uses TRBV7-3 and TRBJ2-1, with a tentative D call TRBD1 (5 bases). The sample consisted of blood. The CDR3: CASSLGAVNEQFF. The CDR3 nucleotides read TGTGCCAGCAGCTTAGGGGCCGTCAATGAGCAGTTCTTC.